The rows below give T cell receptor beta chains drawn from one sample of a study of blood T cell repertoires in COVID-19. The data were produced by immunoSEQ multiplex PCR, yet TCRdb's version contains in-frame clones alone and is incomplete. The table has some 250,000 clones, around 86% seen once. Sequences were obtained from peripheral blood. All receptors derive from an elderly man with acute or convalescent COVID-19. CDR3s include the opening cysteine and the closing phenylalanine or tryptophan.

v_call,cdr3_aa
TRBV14,CASSPSGGVVETQYF
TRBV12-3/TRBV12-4,CASSSNRGRGYTF
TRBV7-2,CASSYSQGGGYTF
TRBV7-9,CASSPEDSYGYTF
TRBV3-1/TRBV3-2,CASSQASRLGVSGYTF
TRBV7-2,CASSLEWGVDIQYF
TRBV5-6,CASSLVGGYNEQFF
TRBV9,CASSVAGGPLDEQYF
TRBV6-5,CASSYSSGTGYEQYF
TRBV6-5,CASSPPDRSNYGYTF
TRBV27,CASRDSGPGPLHF
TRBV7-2,CASSPGLLAGAGETQYF
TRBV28,CASSSRGTGGGQPQHF
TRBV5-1,CASSYFGGNHGNTIYF
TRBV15,CRTPASGSSGANVLTF
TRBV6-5,CASSYGQSHGTQYF
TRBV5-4,CASSLPEGNTIYF
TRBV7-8,CASSLASGVTGQPQHF
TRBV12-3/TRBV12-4,CASSLRQGEKLFF
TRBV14,CASSPDRQYGYTF
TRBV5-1,CASSLGTLTSGRNEQFF
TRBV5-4,CASSLVGGALGEQFF
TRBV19,CASNKGRVGERDVYNEQFF
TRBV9,CASSPAQGRLTDTQYF
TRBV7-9,CASSLAAGTNTEAFF
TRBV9,CASSVGGGNTGELFF